Below, 9 T cell receptor beta chains from the same sample are listed, as sequenced in a study of CD8+ T cells in alopecia areata. Samples from alopecia areata patients were lesional scalp punch biopsies and peripheral blood. RNA extraction and reverse transcription yielded cDNA as sequencing template. The assay was immunoSEQ multiplex PCR, and TCRdb's table has in-frame clones only and misses some. The sample includes approximately 13,000 clones, 55% to 60% of them seen just once. The specimen was skin, collected at week 0. These receptors came from a human donor with alopecia areata.

The CDR3 here is CASSLTGYEGNQPQHF. The CDR3 DNA reads TGTGCCAGCAGCCTGACAGGGTACGAGGGCAATCAGCCCCAGCATTTT. J is TRBJ1-5 and V is TRBV7-8, with 7 bases identical to TRBD1. CDR1 is SGHVS and CDR2 is FQNEAQ in the germline V gene. There are 16 residues in the CDR3. The junction had 9 bases not matched to a gene; V was cut back by 5 bases and J by 2 bases.

V is TRBV6-1 and J is TRBJ2-3; TRBD2 agrees at 8 bases. This CDR3 region has 17 residues. Looked up from germline, CDR1 is MNHNS and CDR2 is SASEGT. V lost 6 bases, J lost 4 bases, and 15 bases stayed unmatched. DNA for the CDR3: TGTGCCAGCAGGGAAAACCCTAGCGGGCCAGGGGCAGATACGCAGTATTTT. Its translation: CASRENPSGPGADTQYF.

This clone was picked up a small number of times. The rearrangement uses TRBV6-6 and TRBJ2-3; D might be TRBD2 (5 bases). Germline-derived CDR1 and CDR2 are MNHNY and SVGAGI (reference sequence). The V end lost 6 bases, the J end lost 13 bases, and 14 bases lay between the germline ends. The CDR3 has 11 amino acids. Written as DNA, the CDR3 is TGTGCCAGCAGCGAGGGTAGGGCGGAGTATTTT. The encoded protein is CASSEGRAEYF.

This clone was counted only a few times. Its ends do not fully match the called genes, so a read error is possible. The rearrangement uses TRBV7-7 and TRBJ2-2, with 7 bases matching TRBD2. CDR3 length equals 15 residues. The germline V gene has CDR1 SSHAT and CDR2 FNYEAQ (reference sequence). The CDR3, as DNA: TGTGCTAGCAGCCCCCGGGGGGTGAGGACCGGGGAGCTGTTTTTT. This gives the protein CASSPRGVRTGELFF.

This clone has just a few counts. This chain uses TRBV19 with TRBJ2-7; either TRBD1 or TRBD2 may supply D (5 bases each). Germline lookup yields CDR1 LNHDA and CDR2 SQIVND (reference sequence). Trimming took off 0 bases at V and 2 bases at J, with 11 bases between the two ends. The CDR3 spans 15 residues. CDR3 region: CASSIDRPGPYEQYF. Here the CDR3 DNA reads TGTGCCAGTAGTATAGATCGCCCGGGACCCTACGAGCAGTACTTC. Full variable domain (outside the CDR3, taken from reference TRBV19 and TRBJ2-7): DGGITQSPKYLFRKEGQNVTLSCEQNLNHDAMYWYRQDPGQGLRLIYYSQIVNDFQKGDIAEGYSVSREKKESFPLTVTSAQKNPTAFYLCASSIDRPGPYEQYFGPGTRLTVT.

The V gene is TRBV29-1, the J gene TRBJ2-1; 14 nucleotides line up with TRBD2. The CDR3 has 18 residues. Germline V gene data show CDR1 as SQVTM and CDR2 as ANQGSEA. V lost 5 bases, J lost 0 bases, and 9 bases stayed unmatched. For the CDR3, the DNA is TGCAGCGTTCAAGGGACTAGCGGGGGCCGGAGCTCCTACAATGAGCAGTTCTTC. The encoded protein is CSVQGTSGGRSSYNEQFF.

V is TRBV7-9 and J is TRBJ2-7, with 8 bases lining up with TRBD1. Looked up from germline, CDR1 is SEHNR and CDR2 is FQNEAQ (reference sequence). The CDR3 loop spans 18 amino acids. Germline trimming cut 3 bases from V and 3 bases from J; bases unmatched to any gene: 16. This CDR3 is CASSFPSPGGRGLYEQYF. The CDR3 DNA is TGTGCCAGCAGCTTTCCATCCCCAGGGGGCAGAGGGCTCTACGAGCAGTACTTC.

This clone was observed a handful of times. J is TRBJ2-7 and V is TRBV27, with 7 bases that match TRBD1. CDR1 and CDR2 (germline): MNHEY, SMNVEV (reference sequence). V lost 5 bases and J lost 2; bases outside the gene matches: 6. CDR3 length: 14 amino acids. CDR3 sequence (DNA): TGTGCCAGCAGTCTGGACAGGAACACCTACGAGCAGTACTTC. It yields the protein CASSLDRNTYEQYF.

The V gene is TRBV9, the J gene TRBJ1-1, with 10 bases lining up with TRBD1. Germline V CDR1 and CDR2: SGDLS, YYNGEE. V trimming: 3 bases; J trimming: 8 bases; junction bases outside the gene matches: 4. The length of the CDR3 is 13 residues. CDR3 amino acids: CASSARTGGEAFF. CDR3 DNA sequence: TGTGCCAGCAGCGCGCGGACAGGGGGAGAAGCTTTCTTT.